The source of this TCR beta chain is a study of blood T cell repertoires in COVID-19. About the study: Spain, Italy and the United States supplied samples that represented acute and convalescent COVID-19. The analysed material was cDNA or gDNA that came from T cells, B-cell-depleted T cells, or PBMCs.

Per the study methods: Nucleated cell counts were estimated from reference gene primer amplification. Libraries were prepared by immunoSEQ multiplex PCR; TCRdb keeps only in-frame clonotypes and omits some of them. V and J calls and clone size come straight from that table; D and trimming were deduced from the DNA. The sample has about 120,000 clones, 65% to 90% seen once. The germline V gene has CDR1 SGHTA and CDR2 FQGNSA. The V and J ends lost 5 bases and 1 base, in that order; junction bases with no gene match: 9. There are 16 residues in the CDR3. The clonotype comes from a man older than 75 with acute or convalescent COVID-19. The rearrangement uses TRBV7-2 and TRBJ2-3; 7 positions agree with TRBD2. Sequencing was performed on peripheral blood. The CDR3 region is CASSPSGNTRTDTQYF. Here the CDR3 DNA reads TGTGCCAGCAGCCCAAGCGGGAACACCCGCACAGATACGCAGTATTTT.